This TCR beta chain originates from a study of cytomegalovirus exposure and HLA in healthy donors. The wider study: An analysis done earlier identified roughly 120 million unique TCR beta sequences from roughly 190 million T cells. Drawn from HLA-typed donors, 80 million to 95 million unique TCRs were held in an early data release. The study, taken as a whole, reports: In a later analysis, TCR beta V- and J-gene trimming was associated with a missense DCLRE1C variant.

A multiplex PCR was run with 60 Vbeta primers and 13 Jbeta primers. Sequencing was performed with immunoSEQ multiplex PCR; in TCRdb, only in-frame clones are kept and a portion is missing. The sample has under 150,000 clones; approximately 77% are singletons. Unmatched junction bases numbered 7, after V lost 0 bases and J lost 8 bases. The CDR3 sequence is 16 residues long. The V gene's germline CDR1 is MGHRA and CDR2 YSYEKL. For this clone: The antigen remains unidentified.

The TCR comes from a woman aged 50 to 60 in good health and CMV-seronegative. The chain employs TRBV4-1 and TRBJ2-1; 10 bases agree with TRBD2. The specimen was PBMCs. CDR3 loop: CASSQDERGGSHEQFF. In nucleotides, the CDR3 is TGCGCCAGCAGCCAAGATGAGCGGGGGGGGAGCCATGAGCAGTTCTTC.